This paragraph covers one TCR beta chain sequence. This specimen comes from a study of blood T cells in healthy people across ages. Through a sample-barcoded 5' primer and a J-beta primer mix, a second PCR was run for roughly 6 to 12 cycles. TCRdb analysed the 5' RACE reads with MiXCR anew, one entry per CDR3 protein. Seen here are hundreds of thousands of distinct CDR3 sequences, around half observed once, and the top ten hold approximately 40%. The authors drew about 10 milliliters of peripheral blood from each donor. This CDR3 contains 15 residues. V dropped 2 bases and J dropped 0 bases, with 8 bases sitting between them. The germline CDR1 and CDR2 sequences are MNHEY and SVGEGT.

The clonotype comes from an elderly man in good health. The gene calls are TRBV6-2 or TRBV6-3 and TRBJ2-1, with D maybe TRBD1 (5 bases). The specimen sequenced was blood. The CDR3, as DNA: TGTGCCAGCAGTTACGACAGCTACTCCTACAATGAGCAGTTCTTC. Encoded protein: CASSYDSYSYNEQFF.